This T cell receptor beta chain was sequenced during a study of beta chain features in type 1 diabetes. Looking at the study overall: Sorted cells from all samples, numbering about 98 million, were examined. Study-level findings and limits: PCR might pick shorter templates more often, in the same way for patients and controls. TCRB CDR3s from Type 1 diabetes patients were moderately but significantly shorter in all four CD4+ subsets.

CDR1 is SGHAT, CDR2 FQNNGV, per germline. The ends were cut back, 0 bases at V and 4 bases at J, with 9 bases in the middle. This CDR3 is built from 14 residues. In all sorted populations, purity surpassed 95%. Sequenced material consisted of expressed TCRB transcripts (all of the isolated RNA was reverse transcribed). The protocol was immunoSEQ multiplex PCR, while the TCRdb copy is restricted to in-frame clones and leaves out a portion. The top ten clones hold approximately 0.021% of a sample with 640,000 or so clones, roughly 13% of them seen once. About this clone: Its antigen is still unknown.

Sequencing input: naive CD4+ T cells from blood. The receptor was derived from a young man with type 1 diabetes. The chain combines TRBV11-2 with TRBJ1-1, with D hard to call. The CDR3 DNA reads TGTGCCAGCAGCTTAGATGTAGGGTTCACTGAAGCTTTCTTT. Its translation: CASSLDVGFTEAFF. The full variable domain, its missing parts supplied by reference TRBV11-2 and TRBJ1-1, is EAGVAQSPRYKIIEKRQSVAFWCNPISGHATLYWYQQILGQGPKLLIQFQNNGVVDDSQLPKDRFSAERLKGVDSTLKIQPAKLEDSAVYLCASSLDVGFTEAFFGQGTRLTVV.